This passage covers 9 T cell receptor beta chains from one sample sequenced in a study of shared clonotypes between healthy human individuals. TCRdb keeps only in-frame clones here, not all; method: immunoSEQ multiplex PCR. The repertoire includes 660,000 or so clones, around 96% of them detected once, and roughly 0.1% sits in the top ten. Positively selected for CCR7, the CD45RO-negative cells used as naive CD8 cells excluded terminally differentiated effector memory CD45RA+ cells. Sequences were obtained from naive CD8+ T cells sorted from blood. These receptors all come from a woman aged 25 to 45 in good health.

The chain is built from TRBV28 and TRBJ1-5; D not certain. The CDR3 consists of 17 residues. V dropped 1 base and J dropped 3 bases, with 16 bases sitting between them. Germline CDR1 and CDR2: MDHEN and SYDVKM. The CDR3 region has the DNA TGTGCCAGCAGTTTATTGTTAGGTGGTGAGTCCAATCAGCCCCAGCATTTT. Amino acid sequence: CASSLLLGGESNQPQHF.

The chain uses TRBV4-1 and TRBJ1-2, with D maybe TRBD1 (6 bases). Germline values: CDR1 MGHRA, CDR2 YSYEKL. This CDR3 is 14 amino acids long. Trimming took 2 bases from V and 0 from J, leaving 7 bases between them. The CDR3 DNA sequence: TGCGCCAGCAGCCAACGGGACACTAACTATGGCTACACCTTC. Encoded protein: CASSQRDTNYGYTF.

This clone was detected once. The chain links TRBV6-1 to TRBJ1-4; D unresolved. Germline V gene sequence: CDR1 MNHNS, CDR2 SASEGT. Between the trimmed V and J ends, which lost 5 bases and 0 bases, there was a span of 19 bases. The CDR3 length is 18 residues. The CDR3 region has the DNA TGTGCCAGCAGTCAAGAACCTCCTTGGACGGCAACTAATGAAAAACTGTTTTTT. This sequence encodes CASSQEPPWTATNEKLFF.

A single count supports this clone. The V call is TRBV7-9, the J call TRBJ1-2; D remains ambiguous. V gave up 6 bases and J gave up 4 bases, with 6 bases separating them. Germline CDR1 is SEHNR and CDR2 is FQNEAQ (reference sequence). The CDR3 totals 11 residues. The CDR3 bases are TGTGCCAGCAGGGGTGGCTATGGCTACACCTTC. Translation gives CASRGGYGYTF.

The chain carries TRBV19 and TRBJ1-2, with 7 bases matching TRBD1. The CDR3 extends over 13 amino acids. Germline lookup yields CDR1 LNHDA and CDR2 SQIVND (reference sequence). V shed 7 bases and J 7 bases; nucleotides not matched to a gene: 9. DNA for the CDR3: TGTGCCAGTACCAGTGACAGGGCCCTTGGCTACACCTTC. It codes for CASTSDRALGYTF. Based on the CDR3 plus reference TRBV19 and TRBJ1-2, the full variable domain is DGGITQSPKYLFRKEGQNVTLSCEQNLNHDAMYWYRQDPGQGLRLIYYSQIVNDFQKGDIAEGYSVSREKKESFPLTVTSAQKNPTAFYLCASTSDRALGYTFGSGTRLTVV.

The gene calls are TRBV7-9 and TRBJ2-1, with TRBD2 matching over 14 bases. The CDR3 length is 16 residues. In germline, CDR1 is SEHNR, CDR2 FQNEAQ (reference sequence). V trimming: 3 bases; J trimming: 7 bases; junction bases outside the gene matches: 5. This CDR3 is CASSLGTSGGGNEQFF. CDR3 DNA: TGTGCCAGCAGCTTGGGGACTAGCGGGGGAGGGAATGAGCAGTTCTTC.

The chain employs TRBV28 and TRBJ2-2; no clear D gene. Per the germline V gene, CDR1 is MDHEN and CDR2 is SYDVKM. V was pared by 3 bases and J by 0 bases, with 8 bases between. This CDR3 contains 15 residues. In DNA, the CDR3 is TGTGCCAGCAGTTTGCGGATCCCGAACACCGGGGAGCTGTTTTTT. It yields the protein CASSLRIPNTGELFF.

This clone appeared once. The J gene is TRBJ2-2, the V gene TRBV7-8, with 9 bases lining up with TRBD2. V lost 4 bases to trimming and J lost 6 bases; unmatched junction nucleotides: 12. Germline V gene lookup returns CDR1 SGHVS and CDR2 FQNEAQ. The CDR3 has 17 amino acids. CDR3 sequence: CASSSRLAEVVPGELFF. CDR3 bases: TGTGCCAGCAGCTCCAGACTAGCGGAGGTCGTCCCCGGGGAGCTGTTTTTT.

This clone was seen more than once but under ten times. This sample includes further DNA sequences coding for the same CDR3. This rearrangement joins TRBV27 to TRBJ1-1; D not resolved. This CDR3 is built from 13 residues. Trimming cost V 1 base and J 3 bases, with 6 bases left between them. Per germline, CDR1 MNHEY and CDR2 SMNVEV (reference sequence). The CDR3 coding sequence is TGTGCCAGCAGTTTATTGAGTTACACTGAAGCTTTCTTT. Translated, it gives CASSLLSYTEAFF.